These 16 T cell receptor beta chains came from one sample sequenced in a study of healthy donors' naive CD4 and CD8 T cells. Starting from approximately 500 ng of total RNA, TCR libraries were made with linear amplification. TCRdb itself ran the reads through MiXCR, one entry per CDR3 protein. The sample comprises approximately 180,000 distinct CDR3 sequences, around 74% of which are singletons, and more than 2% rests with the top ten. Sequencing used naive CD4+ and CD8+ T cells sorted from blood, pooled from several donors. The receptor source for this set is a pool of human donors in good health; the sample pools cells from several healthy donors.

The chain links TRBV6-5 to TRBJ1-1, with D unresolved. V was trimmed by 5 bases and J by 10 bases, leaving 14 bases between them. CDR1 is MNHEY, CDR2 SVGAGI, per germline. The CDR3 runs to 12 residues. The CDR3 sequence: CASSPTQAAAFF. In DNA, the CDR3 is TGTGCCAGCAGTCCTACGCAGGCTGCAGCTTTCTTT.

The J gene is TRBJ1-5, the V gene TRBV6-5, with D perhaps matching TRBD1 (5 bases). The CDR3 loop spans 14 amino acids. Germline V CDR1 and CDR2: MNHEY, SVGAGI. V lost 6 bases and J 4 bases, leaving 13 bases between the germline ends. The CDR3 DNA reads as TGTGCCAGCAGCGATACGAGGGGAAATCAGCCCCAGCATTTT. Residues: CASSDTRGNQPQHF.

The chain combines TRBV27 with TRBJ2-2; 7 bases are a match to TRBD1. After removal of 0 bases from V and 1 base from J, the junction contained 2 bases not matched to a gene. Per germline, CDR1 MNHEY and CDR2 SMNVEV (reference sequence). This CDR3 region has 16 residues. CDR3 sequence: CASSLSPGGNTGELFF. The CDR3 region has the DNA TGTGCCAGCAGTTTATCTCCAGGGGGGAACACCGGGGAGCTGTTTTTT.

The CDR3 here is CASSLFTGDSANEQFF. CDR3 coding DNA: TGTGCCAGCAGCTTATTTACAGGGGACTCGGCAAATGAGCAGTTCTTC. This sequence joins TRBV13 and TRBJ2-1; D perhaps matches TRBD1 (7 bases). Between the trimmed V and J ends, which lost 2 bases and 7 bases, there was a span of 18 bases. The CDR3 loop spans 16 amino acids. CDR1 PRHDT and CDR2 FYEKMQ come from the germline V gene (reference sequence).

This sequence joins TRBV19 and TRBJ2-3; a weak D match, TRBD2 (5 bases). Trimming stripped 5 bases from V and 0 bases from J, with 6 bases between. The CDR3 sequence is 13 residues long. Germline CDR1 reads LNHDA; CDR2 reads SQIVND (reference sequence). In DNA, the CDR3 is TGTGCCAGTAGTTGGACTAGCACAGATACGCAGTATTTT. Its translation: CASSWTSTDTQYF.

The chain couples TRBV5-6 to TRBJ2-1; possibly TRBD1 for D (5 bases). The germline CDR1 and CDR2 sequences are SGHDT and YYEEEE. The CDR3 contains 15 residues. V lost 1 base and J 1 base, leaving 9 bases between the germline ends. The CDR3 coding sequence is TGTGCCAGCAGCTTGACAGGAGCGTCCTACAATGAGCAGTTCTTC. It is translated as CASSLTGASYNEQFF.

The rearrangement uses TRBV29-1 and TRBJ2-7; D uncertain. CDR3 length: 15 amino acids. Germline V gives CDR1 SQVTM, CDR2 ANQGSEA. V was trimmed by 7 bases and J by 7 bases, leaving 26 bases between them. The CDR3 DNA follows: TGCAGCGCCGCGGCGAGTAACTACGACGCGACGGAGCAGTACTTC. This codes for CSAAASNYDATEQYF.

The sample holds a few counts of this clonotype. The CDR3 DNA reads TGCGCCAGCAGCTTGGTTGAACTAGCGGGAGGCACTAGGAATGAGCAGTTCTTC. It is translated as CASSLVELAGGTRNEQFF. The J gene is TRBJ2-1, the V gene TRBV5-1; 12 positions agree with TRBD2. Germline trimming cut 0 bases from V and 7 bases from J; bases unmatched to any gene: 11. Germline V gene data show CDR1 as SGHRS and CDR2 as YFSETQ. The CDR3 is 18 amino acids.

The CDR3, as DNA: TGTGCCACCGCTTCGGGACCGAATTTCGCCTACAATGAGCAGTTCTTC. Amino acid sequence: CATASGPNFAYNEQFF. The chain recombines TRBV6-2 or TRBV6-3 with TRBJ2-1, with D perhaps being TRBD1 or TRBD2 (5 bases each). Germline V gene data show CDR1 as MNHEY and CDR2 as SVGEGT. The ends were cut back, 10 bases at V and 2 bases at J, with 21 bases in the middle. This CDR3 is built from 16 residues.

The J gene is TRBJ2-1, the V gene TRBV5-1; D call uncertain. CDR1 is SGHRS, CDR2 YFSETQ, per germline. The CDR3 spans 14 residues. Trimming took 0 bases from V and 8 from J, leaving 12 bases between them. DNA for the CDR3: TGCGCCAGCAGCTTGGCCGTGCCTAGATATGAGCAGTTCTTC. Translating gives CASSLAVPRYEQFF.

This clonotype was detected once. The chain employs TRBV6-6 and TRBJ2-7, with TRBD1 matching 9 bases. Trimming at V came to 6 bases and at J to 6 bases, leaving 15 bases not matched to a gene. CDR1 is MNHNY, CDR2 SVGAGI, per germline (reference sequence). The CDR3 spans 16 residues. CDR3 coding DNA: TGTGCCAGCAGCCGGGACAGGGACCTTCCTCTGCCCGAGCAGTACTTC. Encoded protein: CASSRDRDLPLPEQYF.

This clonotype has a handful of counts. The chain couples TRBV19 to TRBJ1-1, with TRBD1 matching 8 bases. CDR1 and CDR2 (germline): LNHDA, SQIVND (reference sequence). V gave up 8 bases and J gave up 2 bases; unmatched junction bases: 7. The CDR3 length is 14 residues. The CDR3, as DNA: TGTGCCAGTGCGACCGGGACAGGAAACACTGAAGCTTTCTTT. This encodes CASATGTGNTEAFF.

The chain uses TRBV5-4 and TRBJ2-3, with D possibly called TRBD1 or TRBD2 (5 bases each). Germline CDR1 and CDR2: SGHNT and YYREEE (reference sequence). The CDR3 has 16 residues. V lost 0 bases and J lost 2, with 13 bases in between. CDR3 bases: TGTGCCAGCAGCTTGGAGGACGAGGGGAACACAGATACGCAGTATTTT. This sequence encodes CASSLEDEGNTDTQYF. The full variable domain, completed using reference TRBV5-4 and TRBJ2-3, is ETGVTQSPTHLIKTRGQQVTLRCSSQSGHNTVSWYQQALGQGPQFIFQYYREEENGRGNFPPRFSGLQFPNYSSELNVNALELDDSALYLCASSLEDEGNTDTQYFGPGTRLTVL.

V usage is TRBV15 and J usage is TRBJ2-7; D is perhaps TRBD2 (5 bases). Trimming shortened V by 8 bases and J by 3 bases, and 14 bases separated the two germline ends. The CDR3 runs 13 residues. CDR1 is LNHNV, CDR2 YYDKDF, per germline (reference sequence). For the CDR3, the DNA is TGTGCCACCGCCCAATTCGCGGGCTACGAGCAGTACTTC. It codes for CATAQFAGYEQYF.

This rearrangement joins TRBV27 to TRBJ2-7, with unresolved D. Germline assignment: CDR1 MNHEY and CDR2 SMNVEV (reference sequence). This CDR3 contains 14 residues. V shed 3 bases and J shed 1 base, with 10 bases lying between them. The CDR3: CASSFAKLSYEQYF. As DNA, the CDR3 is TGTGCCAGCAGTTTCGCCAAATTATCCTACGAGCAGTACTTC.

This clonotype was found once. V is TRBV13 and J is TRBJ2-5; maybe TRBD2 (5 bases). Trimming removed 4 bases at V and 5 bases at J, with 8 bases between. Germline V gives CDR1 PRHDT, CDR2 FYEKMQ (reference sequence). This CDR3 comprises 12 residues. The CDR3 DNA follows: TGTGCCAGCAGCTCGGAGGTGGAGACCCAGTACTTC. As protein: CASSSEVETQYF.